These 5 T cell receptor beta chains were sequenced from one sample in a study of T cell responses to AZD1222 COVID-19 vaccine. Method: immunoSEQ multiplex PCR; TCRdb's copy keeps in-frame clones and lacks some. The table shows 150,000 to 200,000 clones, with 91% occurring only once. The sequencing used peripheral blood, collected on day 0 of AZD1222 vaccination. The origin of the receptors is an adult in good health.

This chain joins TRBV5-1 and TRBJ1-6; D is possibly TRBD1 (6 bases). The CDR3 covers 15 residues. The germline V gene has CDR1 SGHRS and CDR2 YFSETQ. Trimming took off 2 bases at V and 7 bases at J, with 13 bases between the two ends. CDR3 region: CASSLWDISNSPLHF. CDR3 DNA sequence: TGCGCCAGCAGCTTATGGGACATTTCGAATTCACCCCTCCACTTT.

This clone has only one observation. The CDR3 region is CASSYSGQGWYEQYF. In DNA form, the CDR3 reads TGTGCCAGCAGTTACTCGGGACAGGGTTGGTACGAGCAGTACTTC. The rearrangement uses TRBV6-5 and TRBJ2-7, with 9 bases lining up with TRBD1. Germline V gene lookup returns CDR1 MNHEY and CDR2 SVGAGI. The CDR3 extends over 15 amino acids. Trimming at V came to 0 bases and at J to 4 bases, leaving 4 bases not matched to a gene.

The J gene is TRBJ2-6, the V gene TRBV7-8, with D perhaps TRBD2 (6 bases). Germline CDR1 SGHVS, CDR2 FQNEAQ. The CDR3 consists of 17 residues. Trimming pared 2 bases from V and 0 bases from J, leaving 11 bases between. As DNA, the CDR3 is TGTGCCAGCAGCTTATACGCGGGGAACTCTGGGGCCAACGTCCTGACTTTC. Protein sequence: CASSLYAGNSGANVLTF.

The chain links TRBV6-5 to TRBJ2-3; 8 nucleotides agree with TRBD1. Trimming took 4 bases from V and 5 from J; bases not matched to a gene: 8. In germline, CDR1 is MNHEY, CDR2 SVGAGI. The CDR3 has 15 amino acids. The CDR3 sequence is CASSFDRGGGDTQYF. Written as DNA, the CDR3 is TGTGCCAGCAGTTTTGACAGGGGAGGAGGAGATACGCAGTATTTT.

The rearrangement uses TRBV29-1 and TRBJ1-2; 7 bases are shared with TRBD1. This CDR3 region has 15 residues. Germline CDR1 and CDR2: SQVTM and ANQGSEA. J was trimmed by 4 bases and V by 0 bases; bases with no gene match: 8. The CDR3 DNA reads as TGCAGCGTTGAAGATCGGAACAGGGGAATCTATGGCTACACCTTC. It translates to CSVEDRNRGIYGYTF.